Listed below are T cell receptor beta chains from one sample, sequenced in a study of regulatory T cells in long-lasting Graves disease. MiXCR, run by TCRdb on the multiplex PCR reads, gives a single entry per CDR3 protein. The sample records about 240,000 distinct CDR3 sequences, around 20% being singletons. Sequenced here: peripheral blood mononuclear cells (PBMCs), sampled at new diagnosis, from a patient treated with antithyroid drugs. The receptor set was obtained from a female donor with Graves disease. CDR3s include the opening cysteine and the closing phenylalanine or tryptophan. The order of the fields is V gene, D gene, J gene, clone size, CDR3 protein, CDR3 DNA. D genes are given only for firm matches. Only some rows state a clone size, as once, few, many or a class for expanded clones.

V: TRBV4-1; D: -; J: TRBJ1-1; size: many; CDR3: CASSPLHGTEAFF; DNA: TGCGCCAGCAGTCCCCTTCACGGGACTGAAGCTTTCTTT
V: TRBV19; D: -; J: TRBJ2-5; size: many; CDR3: CASSSANVIHKETQYF; DNA: TGTGCCAGTAGCTCCGCCAACGTAATTCATAAAGAGACCCAGTACTTC
V: TRBV12-3/TRBV12-4; D: -; J: TRBJ1-6; size: -; CDR3: CASSFRSSYNSPLHF; DNA: TGTGCCAGCAGTTTCCGGAGCTCCTATAATTCACCCCTCCACTTT
V: TRBV7-2; D: TRBD2; J: TRBJ2-1; size: -; CDR3: CASSFLSGDYNEQFF; DNA: TGTGCCAGCAGCTTCCTCAGCGGGGACTACAATGAGCAGTTCTTC
V: TRBV20-1; D: TRBD2; J: TRBJ2-3; size: many; CDR3: CSARVGTSGGADTQYF; DNA: TGCAGTGCCAGAGTCGGGACTAGCGGGGGGGCCGATACGCAGTATTTT
V: TRBV27; D: TRBD1; J: TRBJ1-5; size: few; CDR3: CASSRGGRQPQHF; DNA: TGTGCCAGCAGTCGAGGGGGCCGACAGCCCCAGCATTTT
V: TRBV20-1; D: TRBD2; J: TRBJ2-7; size: many; CDR3: CSARTGTSGREQYF; DNA: TGCAGTGCTAGGACCGGGACTAGCGGAAGGGAGCAGTACTTC
V: TRBV4-3; D: -; J: TRBJ2-7; size: -; CDR3: CASSPAVEYEQYF; DNA: TGCGCCAGCAGCCCTGCTGTTGAGTACGAGCAGTACTTC
V: TRBV12-3/TRBV12-4; D: TRBD1; J: TRBJ1-2; size: -; CDR3: CASASGQGPLGYGYTF; DNA: TGTGCCTCGGCTTCGGGACAGGGGCCCCTTGGCTATGGCTACACCTTC
V: TRBV20-1; D: TRBD1; J: TRBJ2-7; size: many; CDR3: CSANRQGTYEQYF; DNA: TGCAGTGCTAACCGACAGGGAACCTACGAGCAGTACTTC
V: TRBV24-1; D: -; J: TRBJ1-1; size: many; CDR3: CATSDNGPRGVDTEAFF; DNA: TGTGCCACCAGTGATAACGGGCCTAGGGGCGTTGACACTGAAGCTTTCTTT
V: TRBV2; D: -; J: TRBJ1-1; size: many; CDR3: CASSEAGQGSAEAFF; DNA: TGTGCCAGCAGTGAAGCAGGGCAGGGTAGTGCTGAAGCTTTCTTT
V: TRBV30; D: -; J: TRBJ1-5; size: many; CDR3: CAWTAGGGNQPQHF; DNA: TGTGCCTGGACTGCCGGGGGAGGCAATCAGCCCCAGCATTTT
V: TRBV11-2; D: -; J: TRBJ1-6; size: -; CDR3: CASSLEWANSPLHF; DNA: TGTGCCAGCAGCTTAGAGTGGGCTAATTCACCCCTCCACTTT
V: TRBV29-1; D: -; J: TRBJ2-1; size: many; CDR3: CSVERPGVYNEQFF; DNA: TGCAGCGTTGAGAGGCCAGGGGTCTACAATGAGCAGTTCTTC
V: TRBV15; D: -; J: TRBJ2-1; size: many; CDR3: CATSRGGLSYNEQFF; DNA: TGTGCCACCAGCCGTGGCGGGCTTTCTTACAATGAGCAGTTCTTC